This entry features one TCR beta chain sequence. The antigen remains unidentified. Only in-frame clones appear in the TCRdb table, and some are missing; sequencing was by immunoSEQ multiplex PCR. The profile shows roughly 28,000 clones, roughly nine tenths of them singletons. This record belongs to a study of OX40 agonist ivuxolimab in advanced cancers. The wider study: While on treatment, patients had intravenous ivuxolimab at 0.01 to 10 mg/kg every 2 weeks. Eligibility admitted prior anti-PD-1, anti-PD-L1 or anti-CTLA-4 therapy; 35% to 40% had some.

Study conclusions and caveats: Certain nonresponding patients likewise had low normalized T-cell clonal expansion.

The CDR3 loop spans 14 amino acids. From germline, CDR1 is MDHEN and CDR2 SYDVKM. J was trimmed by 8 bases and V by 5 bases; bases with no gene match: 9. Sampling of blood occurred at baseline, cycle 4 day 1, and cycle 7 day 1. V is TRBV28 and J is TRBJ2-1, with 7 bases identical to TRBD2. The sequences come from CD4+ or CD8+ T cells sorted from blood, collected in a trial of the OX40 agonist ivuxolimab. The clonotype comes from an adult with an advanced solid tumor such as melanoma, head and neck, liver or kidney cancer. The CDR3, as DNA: TGTGCCAGCAGTCTTCTAGCGGATCTCGATGAGCAGTTCTTC. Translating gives CASSLLADLDEQFF.